Given below is one T cell receptor beta chain in context. Antigen unknown. The data belong to a study of shared clonotypes between healthy human individuals. Study observations and caveats: With a few donors compared, 4.5% to 6.5% of naive CD4 clonotypes were shared. Non-shared clonotypes displayed generation probabilities falling below those of clonotypes present in all four donors.

Investigators spread the genomic DNA of each subset evenly over several immunoSEQ plates. Some clones are missing from TCRdb's copy, which holds only in-frame ones; the method was immunoSEQ multiplex PCR. Among 2 million to 2.5 million clones listed, about 95% were seen once. Trimming took 0 bases from V and 9 from J, leaving 7 bases between them. In germline, CDR1 is ENHRY, CDR2 SYGVKD. CDR3 length equals 12 residues. CD8 cells classed as naive were CD45RO-negative and positively selected for CCR7, excluding terminally differentiated effector memory CD45RA+ cells. The donors, all of them Caucasian adults, lived in Nashville, Tennessee.

The material sequenced was naive CD8+ T cells sorted from blood. The receptor's source is a man between 18 and 29 years old in good health. This rearrangement joins TRBV10-3 to TRBJ2-3; D is unresolved. Here the CDR3 reads CAISESELTQYF. The CDR3 DNA reads as TGTGCCATCAGTGAGTCGGAGTTAACGCAGTATTTT.